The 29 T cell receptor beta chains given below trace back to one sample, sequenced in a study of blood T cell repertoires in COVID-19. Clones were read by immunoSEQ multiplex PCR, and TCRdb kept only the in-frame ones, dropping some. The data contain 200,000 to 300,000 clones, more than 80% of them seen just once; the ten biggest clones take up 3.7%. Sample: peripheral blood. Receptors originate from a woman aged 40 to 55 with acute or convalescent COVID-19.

The CDR3 sequence: CASPGQGLNEQFF. CDR3 sequence (DNA): TGTGCCAGCCCGGGACAGGGGCTTAATGAGCAGTTCTTC. The chain joins TRBV6-5 to TRBJ2-1; TRBD1 agrees at 10 bases. V dropped 8 bases and J dropped 7; count of bases not matched to a gene: 5. CDR3 length: 13 amino acids. CDR1 and CDR2 (germline): MNHEY, SVGAGI.

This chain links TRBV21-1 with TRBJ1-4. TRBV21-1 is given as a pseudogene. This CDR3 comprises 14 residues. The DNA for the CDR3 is TGTGCCAGCAGCAAAGATGCCGGGGAGGGAAAACTGTTTTTT. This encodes CASSKDAGEGKLFF.

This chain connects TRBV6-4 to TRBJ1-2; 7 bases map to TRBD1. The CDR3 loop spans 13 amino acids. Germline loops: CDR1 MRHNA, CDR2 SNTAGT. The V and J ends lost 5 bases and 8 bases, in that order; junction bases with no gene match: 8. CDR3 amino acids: CASSPDRDRGYTF. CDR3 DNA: TGTGCCAGCAGTCCTGACAGGGATCGGGGCTACACCTTC.

CDR3 sequence: CASSLGLAGAGELFF. CDR3 sequence (DNA): TGTGCCAGCAGCTTAGGGCTAGCTGGGGCCGGGGAGCTGTTTTTT. The J gene is TRBJ2-2, the V gene TRBV7-9, with a possible D match to TRBD2 (5 bases). Germline V gene lookup returns CDR1 SEHNR and CDR2 FQNEAQ (reference sequence). V was pared by 1 base and J by 6 bases, with 12 bases between. This CDR3 comprises 15 residues.

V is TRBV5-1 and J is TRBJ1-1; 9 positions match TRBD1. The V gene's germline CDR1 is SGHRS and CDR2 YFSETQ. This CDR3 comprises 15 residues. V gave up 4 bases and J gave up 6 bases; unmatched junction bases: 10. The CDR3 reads CASSLGDRASPEAFF. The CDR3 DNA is TGCGCCAGCAGCCTTGGGGACAGGGCATCCCCTGAAGCTTTCTTT.

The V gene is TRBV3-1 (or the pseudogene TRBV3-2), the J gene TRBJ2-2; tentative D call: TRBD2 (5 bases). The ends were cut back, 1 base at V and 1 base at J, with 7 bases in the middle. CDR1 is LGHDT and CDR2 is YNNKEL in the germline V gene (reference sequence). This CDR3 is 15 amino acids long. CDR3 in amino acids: CASSQGSENTGELFF. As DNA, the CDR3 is TGTGCCAGCAGCCAAGGTAGCGAGAACACCGGGGAGCTGTTTTTT.

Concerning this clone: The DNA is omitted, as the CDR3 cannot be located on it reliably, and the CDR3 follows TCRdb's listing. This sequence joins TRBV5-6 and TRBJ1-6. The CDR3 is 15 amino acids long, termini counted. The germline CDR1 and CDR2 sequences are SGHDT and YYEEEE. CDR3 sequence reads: CASSFGSGGNSPLHF.

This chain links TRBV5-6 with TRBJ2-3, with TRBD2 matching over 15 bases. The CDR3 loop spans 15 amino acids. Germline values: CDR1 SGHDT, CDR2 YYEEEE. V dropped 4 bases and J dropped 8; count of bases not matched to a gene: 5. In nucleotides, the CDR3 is TGTGCCAGCAGCCCCGGACTAGCGGGGGGGGGTACGCAGTATTTT. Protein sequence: CASSPGLAGGGTQYF.

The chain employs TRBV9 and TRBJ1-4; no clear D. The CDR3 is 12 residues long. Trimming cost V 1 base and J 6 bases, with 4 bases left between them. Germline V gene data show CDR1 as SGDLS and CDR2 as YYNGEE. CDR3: CASSVSDEKLFF. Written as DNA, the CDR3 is TGTGCCAGCAGCGTATCGGATGAAAAACTGTTTTTT. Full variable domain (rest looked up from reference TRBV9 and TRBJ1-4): DSGVTQTPKHLITATGQRVTLRCSPRSGDLSVYWYQQSLDQGLQFLIQYYNGEERAKGNILERFSAQQFPDLHSELNLSSLELGDSALYFCASSVSDEKLFFGSGTQLSVL.

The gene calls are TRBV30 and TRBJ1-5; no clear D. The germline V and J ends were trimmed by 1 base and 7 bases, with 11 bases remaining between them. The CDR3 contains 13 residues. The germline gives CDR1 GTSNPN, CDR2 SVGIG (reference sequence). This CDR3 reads CAWSEVALQPQHF. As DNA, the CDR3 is TGTGCCTGGAGTGAAGTGGCCCTCCAGCCCCAGCATTTT.

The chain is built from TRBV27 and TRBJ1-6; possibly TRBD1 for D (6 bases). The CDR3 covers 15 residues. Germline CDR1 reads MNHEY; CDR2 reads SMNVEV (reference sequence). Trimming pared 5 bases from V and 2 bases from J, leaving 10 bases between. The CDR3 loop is CASSPGATYNSPLHF. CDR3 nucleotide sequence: TGTGCCAGCAGTCCAGGGGCAACCTATAATTCACCCCTCCACTTT.

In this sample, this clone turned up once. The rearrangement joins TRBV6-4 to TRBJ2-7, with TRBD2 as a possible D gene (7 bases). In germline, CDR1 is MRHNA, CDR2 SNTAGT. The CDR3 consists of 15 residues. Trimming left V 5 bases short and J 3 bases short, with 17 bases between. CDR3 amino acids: CASSNMEGGIYEQYV. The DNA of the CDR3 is TGTGCCAGCAGTAATATGGAGGGGGGGATCTACGAGCAGTACGTC.

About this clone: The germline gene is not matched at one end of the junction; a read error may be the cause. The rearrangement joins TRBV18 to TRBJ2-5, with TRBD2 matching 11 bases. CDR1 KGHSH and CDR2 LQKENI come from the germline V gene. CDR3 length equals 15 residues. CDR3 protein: CASLPLAGVQETQYF. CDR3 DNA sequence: TGTGCCAGCTTACCACTAGCGGGAGTCCAAGAGACCCAGTACTTC. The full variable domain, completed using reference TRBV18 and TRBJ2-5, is NAGVMQNPRHLVRRRGQEARLRCSPMKGHSHVYWYRQLPEEGLKFMVYLQKENIIDESGMPKERFSAEFPKEGPSILRIQQVVRGDSAAYFCASLPLAGVQETQYFGPGTRLLVL.

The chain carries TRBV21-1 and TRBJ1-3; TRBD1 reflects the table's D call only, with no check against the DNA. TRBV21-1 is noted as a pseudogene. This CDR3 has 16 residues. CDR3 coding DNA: TGTGCCAGCAGCAAAGCCGCAGGCTGCTCTGGAAACACCATATATTTT. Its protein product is CASSKAAGCSGNTIYF.

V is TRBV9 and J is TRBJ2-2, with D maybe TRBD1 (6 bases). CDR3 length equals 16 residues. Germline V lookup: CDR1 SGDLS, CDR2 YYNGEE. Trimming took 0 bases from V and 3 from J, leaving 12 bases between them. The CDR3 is CASSVGGRGYTGELFF. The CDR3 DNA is TGTGCCAGCAGCGTAGGGGGGCGCGGGTACACCGGGGAGCTGTTTTTT.

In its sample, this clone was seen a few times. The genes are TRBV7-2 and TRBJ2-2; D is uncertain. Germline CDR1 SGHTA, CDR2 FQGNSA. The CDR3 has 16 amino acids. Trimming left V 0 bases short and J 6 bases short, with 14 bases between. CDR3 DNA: TGTGCCAGCAGCTTAGCACCCCCTAGGCGTCCCGGGGAGCTGTTTTTT. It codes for CASSLAPPRRPGELFF.

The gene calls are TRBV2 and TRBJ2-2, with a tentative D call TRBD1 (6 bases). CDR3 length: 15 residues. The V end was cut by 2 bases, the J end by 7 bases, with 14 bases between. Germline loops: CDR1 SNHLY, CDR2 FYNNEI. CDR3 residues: CASSERRGAIGELFF. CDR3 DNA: TGTGCCAGCAGTGAACGCAGGGGAGCAATCGGGGAGCTGTTTTTT.

The CDR3: CASSLTQGARTEAFF. The CDR3 DNA reads as TGTGCCAGCAGCTTAACCCAGGGGGCGCGAACTGAAGCTTTCTTT. This rearrangement joins TRBV7-6 to TRBJ1-1; 8 positions agree with TRBD1. Germline V gene lookup returns CDR1 SGHVS and CDR2 FNYEAQ. The CDR3 is 15 amino acids. V dropped 2 bases and J dropped 5; count of bases not matched to a gene: 7.

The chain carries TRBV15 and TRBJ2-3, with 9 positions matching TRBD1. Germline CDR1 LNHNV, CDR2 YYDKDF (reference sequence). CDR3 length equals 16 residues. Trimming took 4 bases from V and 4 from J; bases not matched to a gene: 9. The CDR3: CATSIPQGAPPDTQYF. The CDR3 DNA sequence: TGTGCCACCAGCATCCCACAGGGGGCGCCCCCAGATACGCAGTATTTT.

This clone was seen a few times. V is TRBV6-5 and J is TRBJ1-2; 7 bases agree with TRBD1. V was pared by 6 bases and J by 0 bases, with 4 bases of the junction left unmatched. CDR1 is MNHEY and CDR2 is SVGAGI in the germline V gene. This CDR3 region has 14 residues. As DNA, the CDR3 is TGTGCCAGCAGGGGGGACAGCACTAACTATGGCTACACCTTC. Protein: CASRGDSTNYGYTF.

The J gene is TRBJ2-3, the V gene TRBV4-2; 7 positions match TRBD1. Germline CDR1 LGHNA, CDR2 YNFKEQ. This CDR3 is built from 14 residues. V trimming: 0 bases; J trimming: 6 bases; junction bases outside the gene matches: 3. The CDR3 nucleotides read TGTGCCAGCAGCCAAGAAGGCAGGGGGGATACGCAGTATTTT. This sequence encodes CASSQEGRGDTQYF.

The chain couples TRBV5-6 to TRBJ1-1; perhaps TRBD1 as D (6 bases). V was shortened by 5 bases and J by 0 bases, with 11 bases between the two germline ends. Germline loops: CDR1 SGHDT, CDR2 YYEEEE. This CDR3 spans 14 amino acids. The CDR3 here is CASSLDRLNTEAFF. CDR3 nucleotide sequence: TGTGCCAGCAGTCTCGACAGGCTGAACACTGAAGCTTTCTTT. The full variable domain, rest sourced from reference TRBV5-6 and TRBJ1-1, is DAGVTQSPTHLIKTRGQQVTLRCSPKSGHDTVSWYQQALGQGPQFIFQYYEEEERQRGNFPDRFSGHQFPNYSSELNVNALLLGDSALYLCASSLDRLNTEAFFGQGTRLTVV.

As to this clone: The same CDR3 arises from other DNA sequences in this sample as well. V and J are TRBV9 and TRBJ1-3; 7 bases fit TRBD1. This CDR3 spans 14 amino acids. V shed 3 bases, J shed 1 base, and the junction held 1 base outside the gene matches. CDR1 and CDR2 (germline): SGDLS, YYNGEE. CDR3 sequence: CASSAGGSGNTIYF. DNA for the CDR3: TGTGCCAGCAGCGCAGGGGGGTCTGGAAACACCATATATTTT. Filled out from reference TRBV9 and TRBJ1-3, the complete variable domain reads DSGVTQTPKHLITATGQRVTLRCSPRSGDLSVYWYQQSLDQGLQFLIQYYNGEERAKGNILERFSAQQFPDLHSELNLSSLELGDSALYFCASSAGGSGNTIYFGEGSWLTVV.

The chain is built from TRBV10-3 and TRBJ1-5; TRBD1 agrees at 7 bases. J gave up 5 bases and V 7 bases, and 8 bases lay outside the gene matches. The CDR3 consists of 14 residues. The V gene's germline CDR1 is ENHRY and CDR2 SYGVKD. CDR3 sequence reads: CAIILMRGHQPQHF. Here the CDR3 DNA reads TGTGCCATCATCTTAATGAGGGGGCATCAGCCCCAGCATTTT.

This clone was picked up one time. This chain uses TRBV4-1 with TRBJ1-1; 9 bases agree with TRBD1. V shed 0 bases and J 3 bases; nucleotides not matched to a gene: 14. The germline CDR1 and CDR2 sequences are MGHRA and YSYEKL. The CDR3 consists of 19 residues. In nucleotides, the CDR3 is TGCGCCAGCAGCCAAGATGAGGGAGGGACAGGGAGGGAGGACACTGAAGCTTTCTTT. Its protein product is CASSQDEGGTGREDTEAFF.

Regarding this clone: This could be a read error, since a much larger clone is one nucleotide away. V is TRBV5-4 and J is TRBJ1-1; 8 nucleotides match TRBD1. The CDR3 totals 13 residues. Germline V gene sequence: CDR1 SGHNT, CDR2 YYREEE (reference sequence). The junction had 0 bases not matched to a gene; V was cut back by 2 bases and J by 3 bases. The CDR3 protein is CASSLQGDTEAFF. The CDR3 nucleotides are TGTGCCAGCAGCTTACAGGGGGACACTGAAGCTTTCTTT.

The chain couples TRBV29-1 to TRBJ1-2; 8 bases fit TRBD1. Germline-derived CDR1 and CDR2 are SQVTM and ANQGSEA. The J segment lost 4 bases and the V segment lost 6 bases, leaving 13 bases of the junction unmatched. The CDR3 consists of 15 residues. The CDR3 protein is CSVPKGQGAFYGYTF. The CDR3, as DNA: TGCAGCGTCCCTAAGGGGCAGGGGGCCTTCTATGGCTACACCTTC.

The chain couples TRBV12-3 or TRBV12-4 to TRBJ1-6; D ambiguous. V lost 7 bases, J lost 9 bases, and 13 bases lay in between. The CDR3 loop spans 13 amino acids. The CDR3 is CASTSREASPLHF. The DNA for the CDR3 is TGTGCCAGCACCAGTCGCGAGGCTTCACCCCTCCACTTT.

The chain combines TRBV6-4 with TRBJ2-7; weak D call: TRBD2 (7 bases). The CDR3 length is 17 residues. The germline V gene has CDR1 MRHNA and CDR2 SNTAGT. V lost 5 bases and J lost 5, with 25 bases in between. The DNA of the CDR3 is TGTGCCAGCAGTCAACGACCCGGGGGGCCCGGCGTGAACGAGCAGTACGTC. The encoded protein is CASSQRPGGPGVNEQYV.